The subject of this entry is one T cell receptor (beta chain). As yet, its antigen is unknown. A second PCR of roughly 7 to 11 cycles used a sample-barcoded 5' primer and a J-beta primer mix. TCRdb itself ran the 5' RACE reads through MiXCR, one entry per CDR3 protein. The repertoire holds over 450,000 distinct CDR3 sequences, with about 25% as singletons. These data are taken from a study of blood T cells in healthy people across ages. The study's findings and limits: Unsorted PBMC material precluded a definitive naive versus antigen-experienced comparison.

RNA extraction gave at least 5.5 micrograms of total RNA per sample. Trimming left V 1 base short and J 6 bases short, with 15 bases between. This CDR3 is 16 amino acids long. The germline V gene has CDR1 SGHAT and CDR2 FQDESV (reference sequence). These data were likewise used in another study, on T cells of mothers and their children. Turning to that study: A few healthy Caucasian mothers, along with their six children, were the donors. Mothers and children who were related shared slightly more overlap than unrelated pairs, but not significantly more.

This TCR derives from a boy between 10 and 17 years old in good health. The chain combines TRBV11-1 with TRBJ2-2, with D unclear. The sequenced sample consisted of blood. The CDR3: CASSLEPASGPGELFF. The DNA for the CDR3 is TGTGCCAGCAGCTTAGAGCCAGCCTCGGGTCCCGGGGAGCTGTTTTTT.